A single sample gave rise to the 29 T cell receptor beta chains below, sequenced in a study of shared clonotypes between healthy human individuals. Data came from immunoSEQ multiplex PCR; TCRdb stores just in-frame clones and leaves some out. The sample has about half a million clones; around 73% are singletons. Sequenced: PBMCs. These receptors were obtained from a woman aged 40 to 55 in good health. Some clones in this sample may be carry-over from other donors' samples.

Of note for this clone: A clone one base away is much larger, so this may be a read error. This chain connects TRBV29-1 to TRBJ1-1, with D unresolved. V lost 4 bases and J 0 bases, leaving 6 bases between the germline ends. Germline CDR1 SQVTM, CDR2 ANQGSEA. This CDR3 has 12 amino acids. CDR3 sequence: CSVVPVNTEAFF. The CDR3 DNA reads TGCAGCGTTGTTCCGGTGAACACTGAAGCTTTCTTT.

Remarks on this clone: This same CDR3 is encoded by further DNA sequences in the sample. The chain has TRBV6-5 and TRBJ1-2; TRBD1 is a possible D gene (6 bases). The V gene lost 0 bases and the J gene lost 7 bases, with 9 bases spanning the gap. CDR1 is MNHEY, CDR2 SVGAGI, per germline. The CDR3 length is 13 residues. CDR3 amino acids: CASSYSTGGGYTF. The CDR3 region has the DNA TGTGCCAGCAGTTACTCGACAGGAGGTGGCTACACCTTC.

The chain joins TRBV5-1 to TRBJ2-5; the D gene is possibly TRBD2 (5 bases). V lost 5 bases to trimming and J lost 2 bases, with 10 bases between them. The CDR3 has 13 amino acids. CDR1 is SGHRS and CDR2 is YFSETQ in the germline V gene. The chain's CDR3 is CASRSGPQETQYF. As DNA, the CDR3 is TGCGCCAGCAGGAGCGGTCCTCAAGAGACCCAGTACTTC. Variable domain in full (rest from reference TRBV5-1 and TRBJ2-5): KAGVTQTPRYLIKTRGQQVTLSCSPISGHRSVSWYQQTPGQGLQFLFEYFSETQRNKGNFPGRFSGRQFSNSRSEMNVSTLELGDSALYLCASRSGPQETQYFGPGTRLLVL.

Ten or more counts support this clone. Given a much more abundant clone one base away, this may be a read error. Different DNA sequences within this sample yield the same CDR3. The gene calls are TRBV29-1 and TRBJ2-3; 9 nucleotides match TRBD2. The CDR3 is made up of 15 amino acids. V dropped 4 bases and J dropped 3; count of bases not matched to a gene: 8. Looked up from germline, CDR1 is SQVTM and CDR2 is ANQGSEA. CDR3 bases: TGCAGCGTTGGTTTAGCGGGAGAGATAACAGATACGCAGTATTTT. This gives the protein CSVGLAGEITDTQYF.

The chain joins TRBV7-8 to TRBJ2-5; no reliable D call. V gave up 4 bases and J gave up 2 bases, with 11 bases separating them. The CDR3 runs to 14 residues. Germline CDR1 is SGHVS and CDR2 is FQNEAQ. CDR3 nucleotides: TGTGCCAGCAGCTCTTCATACTTACAAGAGACCCAGTACTTC. This codes for CASSSSYLQETQYF.

The chain links TRBV19 to TRBJ1-1; no reliable D call. This CDR3 is 14 amino acids long. In germline, CDR1 is LNHDA, CDR2 SQIVND (reference sequence). Trimming cost V 5 bases and J 1 base, with 11 bases left between them. The CDR3 spells CASSVGRWNTEAFF. DNA of the CDR3: TGTGCCAGTAGTGTTGGCAGGTGGAACACTGAAGCTTTCTTT.

CDR3 sequence: CASSLGPLGDSYEQYF. CDR3 coding DNA: TGCGCCAGCAGCTTGGGGCCTCTAGGAGACTCCTACGAGCAGTACTTC. V and J are TRBV5-1 and TRBJ2-7; D not certain. CDR3 length: 16 residues. Germline V gene sequence: CDR1 SGHRS, CDR2 YFSETQ. Trimming shortened V by 0 bases and J by 0 bases, and 13 bases separated the two germline ends.

V usage is TRBV27 and J usage is TRBJ2-2; 8 bases fit TRBD2. Germline V gene lookup returns CDR1 MNHEY and CDR2 SMNVEV (reference sequence). CDR3 length: 16 amino acids. V trimming: 1 base; J trimming: 3 bases; junction bases outside the gene matches: 4. The CDR3 region is CASSLFSGTDTGELFF. CDR3 nucleotides: TGTGCCAGCAGTTTATTTAGCGGGACGGACACCGGGGAGCTGTTTTTT.

The chain is built from TRBV5-4 and TRBJ1-2; TRBD1 is a possible D gene (6 bases). The V gene lost 4 bases and the J gene lost 1 base, with 14 bases spanning the gap. Germline V gene data show CDR1 as SGHNT and CDR2 as YYREEE (reference sequence). The CDR3 runs to 15 residues. The CDR3 loop is CASSGAGQLNYGYTF. CDR3 DNA sequence: TGTGCCAGCAGCGGGGCGGGACAACTTAACTATGGCTACACCTTC.

The rearrangement links TRBV7-2 to TRBJ1-2; 9 positions agree with TRBD1. Germline V gives CDR1 SGHTA, CDR2 FQGNSA. The CDR3 has 16 residues. Trimming removed 5 bases from V and 4 bases from J; junction bases left unmatched: 11. The CDR3 reads CASSQLGTGHSYGYTF. The DNA of the CDR3 is TGTGCCAGCAGCCAGCTTGGGACAGGGCATTCCTATGGCTACACCTTC.

This sequence joins TRBV2 and TRBJ2-1, with D unclear. The V end was cut by 3 bases, the J end by 9 bases, with 3 bases between. From germline, CDR1 is SNHLY and CDR2 FYNNEI. There are 10 residues in the CDR3. The CDR3 here is CASSDGEQFF. Here the CDR3 DNA reads TGTGCCAGCAGTGATGGTGAGCAGTTCTTC.

V and J are TRBV27 and TRBJ2-2, with D tentatively TRBD2 (5 bases). Germline CDR1 reads MNHEY; CDR2 reads SMNVEV (reference sequence). The CDR3 extends over 16 amino acids. V gave up 3 bases and J gave up 6 bases, with 17 bases separating them. The CDR3 nucleotides read TGTGCCAGCAGTTTGCGGGCCATTACCTACTCCGGGGAGCTGTTTTTT. Amino acids: CASSLRAITYSGELFF.

This clone was detected only once. A far larger clone is one base from this, pointing to a likely read error. The rearrangement links TRBV29-1 to TRBJ2-3; 9 nucleotides agree with TRBD2. V gave up 4 bases and J gave up 3 bases; unmatched junction bases: 8. From germline, CDR1 is SQVTM and CDR2 ANQGSEA. This CDR3 region has 15 residues. The CDR3 coding sequence is TGCAGCGTTGGTTTAGCGGGAGAGATGACAGATACGCAGTATTTT. As protein: CSVGLAGEMTDTQYF.

The chain carries TRBV7-9 and TRBJ1-2; 8 bases fit TRBD1. Per germline, CDR1 SEHNR and CDR2 FQNEAQ (reference sequence). The junction had 5 bases not matched to a gene; V was cut back by 4 bases and J by 7 bases. The CDR3 spans 13 residues. The CDR3 is CASSSQGAGGYTF. The CDR3 region has the DNA TGTGCCAGCAGCTCCCAGGGGGCTGGTGGCTACACCTTC.

V gene TRBV5-4 combines with J gene TRBJ2-3, with a weak D call TRBD2 (6 bases). V was trimmed by 2 bases and J by 0 bases, leaving 19 bases between them. The CDR3 sequence is 18 residues long. Germline CDR1 reads SGHNT; CDR2 reads YYREEE (reference sequence). CDR3 bases: TGTGCCAGCAGCTTCTTATCGGGGGACGTAACTAGCACAGATACGCAGTATTTT. Its translation is CASSFLSGDVTSTDTQYF.

This clone appeared a few times. This sequence joins TRBV7-2 and TRBJ2-1; D is possibly TRBD1 (5 bases). CDR1 and CDR2 from the germline V gene are SGHTA and FQGNSA. V lost 2 bases, J lost 4 bases, and 15 bases lay in between. This CDR3 has 16 residues. CDR3 protein: CASSLRVGQGYNEQFF. In nucleotides, the CDR3 is TGTGCCAGCAGCTTACGTGTGGGGCAGGGATACAATGAGCAGTTCTTC.

This clone was recorded once. J is TRBJ1-1 and V is TRBV4-3; D possibly corresponds to TRBD1 (5 bases). V lost 0 bases and J 5 bases, leaving 13 bases between the germline ends. CDR1 LGHNA and CDR2 YSLEER come from the germline V gene. There are 15 residues in the CDR3. CDR3 sequence: CASSQEGEGWTEAFF. The CDR3 region has the DNA TGCGCCAGCAGCCAAGAGGGGGAGGGGTGGACTGAAGCTTTCTTT.

The chain recombines TRBV6-1 with TRBJ1-2; TRBD1 agrees at 10 bases. Germline lookup yields CDR1 MNHNS and CDR2 SASEGT. The CDR3 runs to 14 residues. J lost 11 bases, V lost 4 bases, and 10 bases had no gene match. CDR3 coding DNA: TGTGCCAGCAGTGTTACCGGGACAGGGGACACATACACCTTC. This sequence encodes CASSVTGTGDTYTF.

CDR3 DNA sequence: TGCGCCAGCAGCTTGGGAGGGTTTGGGAACACTGAAGCTTTCTTT. This codes for CASSLGGFGNTEAFF. The V and J genes are TRBV5-1 and TRBJ1-1; the D is unclear. Germline V gene lookup returns CDR1 SGHRS and CDR2 YFSETQ. This CDR3 contains 15 residues. V lost 0 bases and J lost 1, with 10 bases in between.

The rearrangement uses TRBV7-9 and TRBJ1-2; TRBD1 is a possible D gene (6 bases). This CDR3 comprises 13 residues. Trimming took 5 bases from V and 8 from J, leaving 15 bases between them. Germline V lookup: CDR1 SEHNR, CDR2 FQNEAQ (reference sequence). CDR3: CASSQQGAGGYTF. The CDR3 DNA is TGTGCCAGCAGCCAACAGGGTGCGGGGGGCTACACCTTC. Using reference TRBV7-9 and TRBJ1-2 for the parts outside the CDR3, the full variable domain is DTGVSQNPRHKITKRGQNVTFRCDPISEHNRLYWYRQTLGQGPEFLTYFQNEAQLEKSRLLSDRFSAERPKGSFSTLEIQRTEQGDSAMYLCASSQQGAGGYTFGSGTRLTVV.

The rearrangement uses TRBV7-9 and TRBJ2-3; D uncertain. The germline gives CDR1 SEHNR, CDR2 FQNEAQ (reference sequence). Deletions cut 2 bases from V and 4 bases from J, with 16 bases between. This CDR3 has 16 amino acids. The CDR3 DNA reads as TGTGCCAGCAGCTTAAGCCTTCGTCCAGGATCAGATACGCAGTATTTT. It specifies CASSLSLRPGSDTQYF.

The V gene is TRBV28, the J gene TRBJ2-1; 12 nucleotides agree with TRBD1. Germline values: CDR1 MDHEN, CDR2 SYDVKM. The V gene end was trimmed by 5 bases and the J gene end by 0 bases; junction bases not matched to a gene: 8. This CDR3 has 18 residues. The DNA of the CDR3 is TGTGCCAGCAGTGGCCGGGACAGGGGGCAAAGCTCCTACAATGAGCAGTTCTTC. It translates to CASSGRDRGQSSYNEQFF.

As DNA, the CDR3 is TGTGCCTGGAATCAGAGAAACGGGCAGCCCCAGCATTTT. Protein: CAWNQRNGQPQHF. The V and J genes are TRBV30 and TRBJ1-5; D gene ambiguous. V lost 4 bases to trimming and J lost 7 bases, with 14 bases between them. The CDR3 runs 13 residues. CDR1 and CDR2 from the germline V gene are GTSNPN and SVGIG (reference sequence).

The V and J genes are TRBV27 and TRBJ1-2, with 7 nucleotides matching TRBD1. CDR1 MNHEY and CDR2 SMNVEV come from the germline V gene (reference sequence). The CDR3 sequence is 11 residues long. The ends lost 5 bases at V and 8 bases at J; junction bases unmatched: 2. The CDR3 reads CASSDRDGYTF. CDR3 in DNA: TGTGCCAGCAGTGACAGGGACGGCTACACCTTC.

The chain carries TRBV11-3 and TRBJ2-2; D may be TRBD1 (5 bases). Trimming left V 0 bases short and J 4 bases short, with 12 bases between. Germline assignment: CDR1 SGHNT and CDR2 YENEEA. This CDR3 spans 16 amino acids. The CDR3 DNA follows: TGTGCCAGCAGCTTAGATCCCAGGGTTAGCACCGGGGAGCTGTTTTTT. Residues: CASSLDPRVSTGELFF.

This clone was observed a few times. The gene calls are TRBV7-9 and TRBJ1-2; TRBD1 matches at 7 bases. With 6 bases clipped from V and 7 bases from J, the junction kept 11 bases outside the gene matches. The CDR3 loop spans 14 amino acids. Germline V CDR1 and CDR2: SEHNR, FQNEAQ (reference sequence). The CDR3 DNA reads as TGTGCCAGCAGTCCACAGACAGGGCTTGGTGGCTACACCTTC. This gives the protein CASSPQTGLGGYTF.

V usage is TRBV5-5 and J usage is TRBJ2-5; 10 bases are shared with TRBD2. Unmatched junction bases numbered 6, after V lost 0 bases and J lost 4 bases. CDR3 length equals 16 residues. Germline CDR1 and CDR2: SGHKS and YYEKEE (reference sequence). Here the CDR3 reads CASSLALRLAGETQYF. Written as DNA, the CDR3 is TGTGCCAGCAGCTTGGCTCTTAGACTAGCGGGAGAGACCCAGTACTTC. Complete variable domain (other parts from reference TRBV5-5 and TRBJ2-5): DAGVTQSPTHLIKTRGQQVTLRCSPISGHKSVSWYQQVLGQGPQFIFQYYEKEERGRGNFPDRFSARQFPNYSSELNVNALLLGDSALYLCASSLALRLAGETQYFGPGTRLLVL.

The rearrangement links TRBV5-6 to TRBJ2-1; 12 bases align to TRBD2. V trimming: 3 bases; J trimming: 5 bases; junction bases outside the gene matches: 3. CDR1 and CDR2 from the germline V gene are SGHDT and YYEEEE. The CDR3 length is 15 residues. In DNA, the CDR3 is TGTGCCAGCAGCTCGACTAGCGGGAGCAACAATGAGCAGTTCTTC. Its protein product is CASSSTSGSNNEQFF.

The J gene is TRBJ2-7, the V gene TRBV18; 10 nucleotides match TRBD1. This CDR3 is built from 15 residues. J lost 3 bases, V lost 4 bases, and 6 bases had no gene match. In germline, CDR1 is KGHSH, CDR2 LQKENI. The DNA of the CDR3 is TGTGCCAGCTCACTTGGACAGGGGGTAGGCTACGAGCAGTACTTC. It encodes CASSLGQGVGYEQYF.